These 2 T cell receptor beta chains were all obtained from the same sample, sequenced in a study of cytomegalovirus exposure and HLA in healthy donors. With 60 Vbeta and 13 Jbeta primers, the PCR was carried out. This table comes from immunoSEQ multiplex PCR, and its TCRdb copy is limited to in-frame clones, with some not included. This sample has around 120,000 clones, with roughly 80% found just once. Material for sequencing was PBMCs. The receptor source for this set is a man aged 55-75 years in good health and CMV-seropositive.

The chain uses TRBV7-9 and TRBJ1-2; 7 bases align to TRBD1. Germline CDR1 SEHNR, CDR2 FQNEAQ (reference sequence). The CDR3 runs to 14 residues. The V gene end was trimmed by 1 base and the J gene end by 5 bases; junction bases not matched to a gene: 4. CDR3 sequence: CASSLGGGGYGYTF. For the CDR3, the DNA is TGTGCCAGCAGCTTAGGAGGGGGCGGATATGGCTACACCTTC.

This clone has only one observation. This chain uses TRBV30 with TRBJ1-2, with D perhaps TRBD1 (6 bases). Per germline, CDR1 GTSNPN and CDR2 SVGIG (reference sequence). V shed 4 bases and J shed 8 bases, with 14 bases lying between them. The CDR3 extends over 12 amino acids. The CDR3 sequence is CAWKIQGSGYTF. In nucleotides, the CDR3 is TGTGCCTGGAAAATTCAGGGGTCGGGCTACACCTTC.